This TCR beta chain was observed in a study of cytomegalovirus exposure and HLA in healthy donors. The wider study: The roughly 100 million unique TCR beta sequences, from about 190 million T cells, were found by an earlier analysis.

Germline assignment: CDR1 MDHEN and CDR2 SYDVKM. V lost 3 bases to trimming and J lost 8 bases, with 7 bases between them. The CDR3 loop spans 11 amino acids. This PCR relied on a set of 60 Vbeta primers and 13 Jbeta primers. Profiling relied on immunoSEQ multiplex PCR, and the TCRdb table lists in-frame clones only, not all of them. Of about 210,000 clones in the sample, around 86% were seen once. Concerning this clone itself: Its cognate antigen is unknown.

Whole-study results and caveats: Previous analysis showed most TCR beta V segments were productive about 87% or about 30% of the time. Approximately 17,000 TCR beta sequences were associated with HLA alleles at 0.05 false discovery rate in a later analysis. In a later analysis, CMV-associated beta chains were mostly HLA-associated, it appeared.

The chain is built from TRBV28 and TRBJ1-2; D gene ambiguous. The clonotype originates from a woman between 45 and 65 years old in good health and CMV-seropositive. Sequenced material: PBMCs. Here the CDR3 DNA reads TGTGCCAGCAGTTTGCAGAAGGGCTACACCTTC. It encodes CASSLQKGYTF.